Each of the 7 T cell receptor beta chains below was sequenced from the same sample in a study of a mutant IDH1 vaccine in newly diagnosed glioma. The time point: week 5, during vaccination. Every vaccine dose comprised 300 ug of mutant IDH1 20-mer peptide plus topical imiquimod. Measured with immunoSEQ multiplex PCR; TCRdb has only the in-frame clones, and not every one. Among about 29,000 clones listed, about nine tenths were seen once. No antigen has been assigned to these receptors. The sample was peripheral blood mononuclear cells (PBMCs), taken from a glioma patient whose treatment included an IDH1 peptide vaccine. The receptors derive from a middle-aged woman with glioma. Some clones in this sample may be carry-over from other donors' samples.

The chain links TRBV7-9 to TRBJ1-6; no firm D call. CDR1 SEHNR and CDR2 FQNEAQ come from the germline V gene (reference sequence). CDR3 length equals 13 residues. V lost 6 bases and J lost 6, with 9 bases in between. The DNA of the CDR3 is TGTGCCAGCAGTCTCCCTGCTAATTCACCCCTCCACTTT. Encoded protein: CASSLPANSPLHF.

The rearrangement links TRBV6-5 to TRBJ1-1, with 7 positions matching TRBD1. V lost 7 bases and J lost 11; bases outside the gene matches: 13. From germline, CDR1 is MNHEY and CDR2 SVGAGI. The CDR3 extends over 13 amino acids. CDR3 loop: CASMTGTSARAFF. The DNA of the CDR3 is TGTGCCAGCATGACAGGGACGAGTGCGAGGGCTTTCTTT.

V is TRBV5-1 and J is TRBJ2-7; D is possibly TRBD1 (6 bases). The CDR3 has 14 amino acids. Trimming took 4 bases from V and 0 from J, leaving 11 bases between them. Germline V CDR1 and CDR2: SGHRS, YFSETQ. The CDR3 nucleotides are TGCGCCAGCAGCCGGACAGCCAGCTCCTACGAGCAGTACTTC. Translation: CASSRTASSYEQYF.

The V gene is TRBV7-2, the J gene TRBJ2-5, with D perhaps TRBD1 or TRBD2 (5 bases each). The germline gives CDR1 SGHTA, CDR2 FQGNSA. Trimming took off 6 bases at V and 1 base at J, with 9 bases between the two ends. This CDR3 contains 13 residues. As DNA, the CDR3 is TGTGCCAGCAGATCGGGACCCCAAGAGACCCAGTACTTC. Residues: CASRSGPQETQYF.

The CDR3 region is CASSVGADSSYEQYF. CDR3 nucleotides: TGTGCCAGCAGCGTAGGGGCGGATAGCTCCTACGAGCAGTACTTC. The rearrangement joins TRBV9 to TRBJ2-7; D uncertain. This CDR3 is 15 amino acids long. CDR1 and CDR2 from the germline V gene are SGDLS and YYNGEE. V gave up 0 bases and J gave up 0 bases, with 10 bases separating them.

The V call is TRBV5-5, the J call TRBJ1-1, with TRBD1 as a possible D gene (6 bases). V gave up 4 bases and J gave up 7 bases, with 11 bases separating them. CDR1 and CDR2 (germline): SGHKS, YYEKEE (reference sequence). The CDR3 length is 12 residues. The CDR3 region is CASSPRTDEAFF. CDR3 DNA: TGTGCCAGCAGCCCCCGGACAGATGAAGCTTTCTTT.

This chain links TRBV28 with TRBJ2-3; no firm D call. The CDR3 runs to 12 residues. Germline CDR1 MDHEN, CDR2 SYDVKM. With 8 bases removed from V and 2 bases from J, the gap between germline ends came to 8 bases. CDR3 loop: CASQALTDTQYF. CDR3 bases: TGTGCCAGCCAAGCCCTCACAGATACGCAGTATTTT.